This is a list of T cell receptor beta chains from one sample in a study of vaccination and CD4 T cells after COVID-19. TCRdb called the PCR reads again in MiXCR, with one record for every CDR3 protein. The data show some 3,500 distinct CDR3 sequences, 76% seen once. These receptors lack a known antigen. Sequenced material: CD4+ T cells from blood, cultured in vitro. Receptors were obtained from a human donor who had recovered from COVID-19. Both conserved end residues are part of each CDR3. The D gene is left open where the match is weak. Clone size, where shown, is once, few, many, or a class for clones that have expanded.

cdr3_length: 14
clone_size: .
d_call: TRBD1
j_call: TRBJ1-5
v_call: TRBV7-9
cdr3_nt: TGCGCCAGCAGCCCAGGGACAGATTATCAGCCCCAGCATTTT
cdr3_aa: CASSPGTDYQPQHF

cdr3_length: 13
clone_size: .
d_call: TRBD1
j_call: TRBJ1-2
v_call: TRBV24-1
cdr3_nt: TGTGCCACCAGTGATGGACAGGGGAATGGCTACACCTTC
cdr3_aa: CATSDGQGNGYTF

cdr3_length: 15
clone_size: few
d_call: .
j_call: TRBJ1-1
v_call: TRBV7-2
cdr3_nt: TGTGCCAGCAGCTGGTTAGCCAGGGGATTCACTGAAGCTTTCTTT
cdr3_aa: CASSWLARGFTEAFF

cdr3_length: 12
clone_size: medium-sized
d_call: .
j_call: TRBJ2-7
v_call: TRBV5-5
cdr3_nt: TGTGCCAGCAGCGACAGGTTCTACGAGCAGTACTTC
cdr3_aa: CASSDRFYEQYF

cdr3_length: 15
clone_size: once
d_call: TRBD2
j_call: TRBJ2-1
v_call: TRBV7-9
cdr3_nt: TGCGCCAGCACCGTTCTAGCGGGGGGGCCTAATGAGCAGTTCTTC
cdr3_aa: CASTVLAGGPNEQFF

cdr3_length: 14
clone_size: once
d_call: .
j_call: TRBJ1-5
v_call: TRBV21-1
cdr3_nt: TGTGCCAGCAGCGGGGCAGGGGGTGATCAGCCCCAGCATTTT
cdr3_aa: CASSGAGGDQPQHF

cdr3_length: 13
clone_size: .
d_call: TRBD1
j_call: TRBJ1-6
v_call: TRBV6-1
cdr3_nt: TGTGCCAGCAAAGGGACAGGGGATTCACCCCTCCACTTT
cdr3_aa: CASKGTGDSPLHF

cdr3_length: 15
clone_size: .
d_call: .
j_call: TRBJ1-6
v_call: TRBV28
cdr3_nt: TGTGCCAGCAGTTTACCCGGGTTCGTTAATTCACCCCTCCACTTT
cdr3_aa: CASSLPGFVNSPLHF

cdr3_length: 15
clone_size: .
d_call: TRBD2
j_call: TRBJ2-7
v_call: TRBV12-3/TRBV12-4
cdr3_nt: TGTGCCAGCAGTAAGACTAGCGGGGGGGCCTGGGAGCAGTACTTC
cdr3_aa: CASSKTSGGAWEQYF

cdr3_length: 13
clone_size: once
d_call: .
j_call: TRBJ1-3
v_call: TRBV7-2
cdr3_nt: TGTGCCAGCAGCGAGGGACAAGGAAACACCATATATTTT
cdr3_aa: CASSEGQGNTIYF

cdr3_length: 13
clone_size: .
d_call: .
j_call: TRBJ1-2
v_call: TRBV7-9
cdr3_nt: TGTGCCAGCAGCTTAGTGGGGGGCCCTGGCTACACCTTC
cdr3_aa: CASSLVGGPGYTF

cdr3_length: 15
clone_size: .
d_call: .
j_call: TRBJ2-7
v_call: TRBV21-1
cdr3_nt: TGTGCCAGCAGCAAATTAAGGGACCACTCCTACGAGCAGTACTTC
cdr3_aa: CASSKLRDHSYEQYF

cdr3_length: 14
clone_size: .
d_call: TRBD1
j_call: TRBJ2-7
v_call: TRBV12-3/TRBV12-4
cdr3_nt: TGTGCCAGCAGGTCGAGCGACAGGGACTACGAGCAGTACTTC
cdr3_aa: CASRSSDRDYEQYF

cdr3_length: 13
clone_size: .
d_call: TRBD1
j_call: TRBJ1-5
v_call: TRBV7-2
cdr3_nt: TGTGCCAGCAGCTACAGGGGTAATCAGCCCCAGCATTTT
cdr3_aa: CASSYRGNQPQHF

cdr3_length: 14
clone_size: .
d_call: .
j_call: TRBJ1-1
v_call: TRBV7-8
cdr3_nt: TGTGCCAGCAGCTTACGACGGTTCGACACTGAAGCTTTCTTT
cdr3_aa: CASSLRRFDTEAFF

cdr3_length: 12
clone_size: .
d_call: .
j_call: TRBJ1-2
v_call: TRBV7-3
cdr3_nt: TGTGCCAGCAGCCTTACGGCCCAAGCCTACACCTTC
cdr3_aa: CASSLTAQAYTF

cdr3_length: 15
clone_size: once
d_call: .
j_call: TRBJ2-7
v_call: TRBV2
cdr3_nt: TGTGCCAGCAGTGAGCTAGTGTCAAGGCCGTACGAGCAGTACTTC
cdr3_aa: CASSELVSRPYEQYF

cdr3_length: 14
clone_size: .
d_call: .
j_call: TRBJ1-1
v_call: TRBV19
cdr3_nt: TGTGCCAGTAGTATCGGCAGATTGAACACTGAAGCTTTCTTT
cdr3_aa: CASSIGRLNTEAFF

cdr3_length: 13
clone_size: .
d_call: .
j_call: TRBJ1-2
v_call: TRBV14
cdr3_nt: TGTGCCAGCAGCCCACGGATGGGCCATGGCTACACCTTC
cdr3_aa: CASSPRMGHGYTF

cdr3_length: 16
clone_size: .
d_call: TRBD1
j_call: TRBJ1-1
v_call: TRBV18
cdr3_nt: TGTGCCAGCTCATCAGCGGGACAGACCATGAACACTGAAGCTTTCTTT
cdr3_aa: CASSSAGQTMNTEAFF

cdr3_length: 12
clone_size: .
d_call: .
j_call: TRBJ1-4
v_call: TRBV20-1
cdr3_nt: TGCAGTGCTAGGGATCTGGAGGAAAAACTGTTTTTT
cdr3_aa: CSARDLEEKLFF

cdr3_length: 15
clone_size: .
d_call: TRBD1
j_call: TRBJ2-7
v_call: TRBV7-9
cdr3_nt: TGTGCCAGCAGCTCAACCTCAGGGGGTTCCTACGAGCAGTACTTC
cdr3_aa: CASSSTSGGSYEQYF

cdr3_length: 12
clone_size: .
d_call: .
j_call: TRBJ2-7
v_call: TRBV24-1
cdr3_nt: TGTGCCACCATAAGAGAACAGGGATCGGAGTACTTC
cdr3_aa: CATIREQGSEYF

cdr3_length: 14
clone_size: .
d_call: .
j_call: TRBJ1-3
v_call: TRBV7-2
cdr3_nt: TGTGCCAGCAGCTTAGTACAGGCTGGAAACACCATATATTTT
cdr3_aa: CASSLVQAGNTIYF

cdr3_length: 14
clone_size: .
d_call: TRBD1
j_call: TRBJ1-2
v_call: TRBV20-1
cdr3_nt: TGCAGTGCCGCCGGGGGGACAGGGAACTATGGCTACACCTTC
cdr3_aa: CSAAGGTGNYGYTF

cdr3_length: 13
clone_size: large
d_call: TRBD1
j_call: TRBJ1-2
v_call: TRBV11-3
cdr3_nt: TGTGCCAGCAGCCCGGGACAGGGTTATGGCTACACCTTC
cdr3_aa: CASSPGQGYGYTF

cdr3_length: 14
clone_size: .
d_call: .
j_call: TRBJ1-5
v_call: TRBV19
cdr3_nt: TGTGCCAGTAGAGGATGGGATTGGAGTCAGCCCCAGCATTTT
cdr3_aa: CASRGWDWSQPQHF

cdr3_length: 17
clone_size: .
d_call: .
j_call: TRBJ1-1
v_call: TRBV7-9
cdr3_nt: TGTGCCAGCAGCTTCCTTCGCGTTGGGACTTGGAACACTGAAGCTTTCTTT
cdr3_aa: CASSFLRVGTWNTEAFF

cdr3_length: 15
clone_size: large
d_call: TRBD1
j_call: TRBJ1-2
v_call: TRBV27
cdr3_nt: TGTGCCAGCAGTTCCCGTCCAGGGGGCGTCTATGGCTACACCTTC
cdr3_aa: CASSSRPGGVYGYTF

cdr3_length: 12
clone_size: .
d_call: TRBD2
j_call: TRBJ2-3
v_call: TRBV11-3
cdr3_nt: TGTGCCAGCAGCTGGGGGGGGGATACGCAGTATTTT
cdr3_aa: CASSWGGDTQYF

cdr3_length: 15
clone_size: .
d_call: TRBD1
j_call: TRBJ1-1
v_call: TRBV6-4
cdr3_nt: TGTGCCAGGGTACGACAGGGCGGAGAGAACACTGAAGCTTTCTTT
cdr3_aa: CARVRQGGENTEAFF